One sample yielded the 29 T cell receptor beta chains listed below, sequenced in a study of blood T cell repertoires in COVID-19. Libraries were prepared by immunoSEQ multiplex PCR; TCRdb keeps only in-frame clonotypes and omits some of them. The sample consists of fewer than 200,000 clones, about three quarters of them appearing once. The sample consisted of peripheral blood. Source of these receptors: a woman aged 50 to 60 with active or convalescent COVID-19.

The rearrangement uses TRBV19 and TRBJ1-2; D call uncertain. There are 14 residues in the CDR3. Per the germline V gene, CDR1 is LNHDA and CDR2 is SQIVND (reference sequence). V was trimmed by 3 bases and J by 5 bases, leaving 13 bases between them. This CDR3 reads CASSIGSGPYGYTF. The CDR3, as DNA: TGTGCCAGTAGTATCGGGAGCGGGCCTTATGGCTACACCTTC.

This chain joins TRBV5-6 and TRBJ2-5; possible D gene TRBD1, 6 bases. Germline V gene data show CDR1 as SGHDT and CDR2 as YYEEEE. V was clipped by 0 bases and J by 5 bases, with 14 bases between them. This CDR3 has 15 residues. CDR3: CASSLAGAMAETQYF. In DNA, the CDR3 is TGTGCCAGCAGCTTGGCAGGGGCGATGGCGGAGACCCAGTACTTC.

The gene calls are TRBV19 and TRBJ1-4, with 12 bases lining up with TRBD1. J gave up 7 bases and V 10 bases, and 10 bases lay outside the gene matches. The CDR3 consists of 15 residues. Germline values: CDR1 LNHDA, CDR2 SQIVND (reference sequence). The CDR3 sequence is CAITGTGGIGEKLFF. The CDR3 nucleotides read TGTGCCATCACCGGGACAGGGGGCATCGGTGAAAAACTGTTTTTT.

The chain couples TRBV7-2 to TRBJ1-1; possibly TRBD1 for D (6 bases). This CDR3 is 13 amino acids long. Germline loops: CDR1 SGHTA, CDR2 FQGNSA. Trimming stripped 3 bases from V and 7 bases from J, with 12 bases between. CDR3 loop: CASSFGTQREAFF. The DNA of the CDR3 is TGTGCCAGCAGCTTTGGGACACAGCGTGAAGCTTTCTTT.

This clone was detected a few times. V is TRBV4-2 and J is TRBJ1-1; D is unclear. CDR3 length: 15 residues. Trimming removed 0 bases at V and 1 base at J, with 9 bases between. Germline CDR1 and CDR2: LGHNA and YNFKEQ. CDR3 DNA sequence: TGTGCCAGCAGCCAAGAGCTCTACCGGAACACTGAAGCTTTCTTT. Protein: CASSQELYRNTEAFF.

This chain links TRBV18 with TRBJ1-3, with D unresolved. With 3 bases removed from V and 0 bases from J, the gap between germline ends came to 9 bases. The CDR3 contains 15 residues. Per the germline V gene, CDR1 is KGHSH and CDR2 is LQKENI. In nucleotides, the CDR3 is TGTGCCAGCTCACCTCGGGTAGACTCTGGAAACACCATATATTTT. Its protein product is CASSPRVDSGNTIYF.

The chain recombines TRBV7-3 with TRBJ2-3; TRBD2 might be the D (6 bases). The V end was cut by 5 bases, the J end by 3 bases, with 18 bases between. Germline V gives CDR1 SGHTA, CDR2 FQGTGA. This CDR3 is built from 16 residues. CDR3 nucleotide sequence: TGTGCCAGCAGCATGAACTCCCTGGGGGGTACAGATACGCAGTATTTT. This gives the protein CASSMNSLGGTDTQYF.

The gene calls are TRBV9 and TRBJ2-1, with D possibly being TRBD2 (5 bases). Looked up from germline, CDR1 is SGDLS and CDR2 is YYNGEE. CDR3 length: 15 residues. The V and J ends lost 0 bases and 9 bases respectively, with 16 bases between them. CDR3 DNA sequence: TGTGCCAGCAGCGTAGGCGCCCCACTAAGCGGTGAGCAGTTCTTC. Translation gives CASSVGAPLSGEQFF.

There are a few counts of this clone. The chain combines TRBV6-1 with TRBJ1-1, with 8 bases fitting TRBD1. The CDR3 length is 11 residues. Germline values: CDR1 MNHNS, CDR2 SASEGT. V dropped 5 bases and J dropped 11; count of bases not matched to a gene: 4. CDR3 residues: CASSTTGAAFF. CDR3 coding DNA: TGTGCCAGCAGTACGACAGGGGCCGCTTTCTTT.

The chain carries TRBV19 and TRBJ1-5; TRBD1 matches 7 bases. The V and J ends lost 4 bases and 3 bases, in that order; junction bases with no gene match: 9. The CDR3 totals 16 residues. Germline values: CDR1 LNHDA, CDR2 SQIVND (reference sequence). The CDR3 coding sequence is TGTGCCAGTAGTAACCGACAGGGTTTGTCCAATCAGCCCCAGCATTTT. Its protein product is CASSNRQGLSNQPQHF.

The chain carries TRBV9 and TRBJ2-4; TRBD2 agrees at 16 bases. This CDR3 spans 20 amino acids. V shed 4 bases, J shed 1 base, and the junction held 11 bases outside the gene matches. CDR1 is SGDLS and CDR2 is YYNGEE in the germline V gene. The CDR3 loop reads CASSQSGTSGRAGAKNIQYF. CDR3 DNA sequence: TGTGCCAGCAGCCAATCCGGGACTAGCGGGAGGGCCGGGGCCAAAAACATTCAGTACTTC.

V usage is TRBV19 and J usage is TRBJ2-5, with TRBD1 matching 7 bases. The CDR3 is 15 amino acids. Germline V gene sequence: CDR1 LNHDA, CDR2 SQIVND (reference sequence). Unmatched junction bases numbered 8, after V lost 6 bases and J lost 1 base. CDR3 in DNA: TGTGCCAGTAGCCCGACAGGGACCCCCCAAGAGACCCAGTACTTC. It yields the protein CASSPTGTPQETQYF.

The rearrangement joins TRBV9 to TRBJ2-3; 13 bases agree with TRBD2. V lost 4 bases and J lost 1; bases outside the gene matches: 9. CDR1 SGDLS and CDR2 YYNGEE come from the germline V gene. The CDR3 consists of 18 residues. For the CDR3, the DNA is TGTGCCAGCAGCCTTGGACTAGCGGGAGTCGGGGGCACAGATACGCAGTATTTT. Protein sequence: CASSLGLAGVGGTDTQYF.

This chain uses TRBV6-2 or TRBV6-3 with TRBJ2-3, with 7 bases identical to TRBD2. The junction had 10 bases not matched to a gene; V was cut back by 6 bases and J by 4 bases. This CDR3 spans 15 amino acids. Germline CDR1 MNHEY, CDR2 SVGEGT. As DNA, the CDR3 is TGTGCCAGCAGCCCGTGGACTAGTGGGGCAGATACGCAGTATTTT. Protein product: CASSPWTSGADTQYF.

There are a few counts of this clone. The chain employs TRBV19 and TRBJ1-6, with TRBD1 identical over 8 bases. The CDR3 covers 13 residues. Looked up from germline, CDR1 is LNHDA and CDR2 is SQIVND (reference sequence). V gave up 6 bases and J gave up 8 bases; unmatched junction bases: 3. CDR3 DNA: TGTGCCAGTAGGGGGACAGGTTATTCACCCCTCCACTTT. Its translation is CASRGTGYSPLHF.

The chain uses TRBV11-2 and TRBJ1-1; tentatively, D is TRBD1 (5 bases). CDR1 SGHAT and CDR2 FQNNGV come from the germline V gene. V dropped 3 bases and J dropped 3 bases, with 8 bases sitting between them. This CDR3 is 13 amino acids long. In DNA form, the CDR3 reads TGTGCCAGCAGCTTGGGGCGGCACACTGAAGCTTTCTTT. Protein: CASSLGRHTEAFF.

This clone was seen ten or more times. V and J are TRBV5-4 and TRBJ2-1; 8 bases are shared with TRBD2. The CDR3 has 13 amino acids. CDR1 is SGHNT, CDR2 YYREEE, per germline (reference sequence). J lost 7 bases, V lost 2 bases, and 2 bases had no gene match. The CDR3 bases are TGTGCCAGCAGCTTACAGCGGGGGAATGAGCAGTTCTTC. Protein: CASSLQRGNEQFF.

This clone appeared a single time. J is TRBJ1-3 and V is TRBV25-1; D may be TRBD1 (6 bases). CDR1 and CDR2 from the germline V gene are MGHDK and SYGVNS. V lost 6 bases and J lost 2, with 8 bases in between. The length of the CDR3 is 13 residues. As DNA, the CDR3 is TGTGCCAGCAGACAGGGTGCTGGAAACACCATATATTTT. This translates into CASRQGAGNTIYF.

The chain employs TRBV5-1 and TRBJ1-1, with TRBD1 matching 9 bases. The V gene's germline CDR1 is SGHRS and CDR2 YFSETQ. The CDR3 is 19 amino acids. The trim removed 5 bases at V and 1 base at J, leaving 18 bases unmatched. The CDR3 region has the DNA TGCGCCAGCAGTTACAAGTCAGGACAGGGGTCCTACGAGAACACTGAAGCTTTCTTT. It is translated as CASSYKSGQGSYENTEAFF. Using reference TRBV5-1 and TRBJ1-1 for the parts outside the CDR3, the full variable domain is KAGVTQTPRYLIKTRGQQVTLSCSPISGHRSVSWYQQTPGQGLQFLFEYFSETQRNKGNFPGRFSGRQFSNSRSEMNVSTLELGDSALYLCASSYKSGQGSYENTEAFFGQGTRLTVV.

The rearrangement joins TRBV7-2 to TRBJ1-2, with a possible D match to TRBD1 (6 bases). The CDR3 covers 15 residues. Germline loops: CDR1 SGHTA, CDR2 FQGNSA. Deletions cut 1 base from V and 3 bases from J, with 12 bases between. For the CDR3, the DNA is TGTGCCAGCAGCTTAGAGGTGGGGGCTCACTATGGCTACACCTTC. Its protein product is CASSLEVGAHYGYTF.

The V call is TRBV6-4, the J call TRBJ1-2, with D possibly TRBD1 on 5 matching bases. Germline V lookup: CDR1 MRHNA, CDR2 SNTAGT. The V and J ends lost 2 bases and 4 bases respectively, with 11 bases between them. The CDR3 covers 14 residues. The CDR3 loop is CASSDDSTAYGYTF. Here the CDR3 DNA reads TGTGCCAGCAGTGACGACAGCACGGCCTATGGCTACACCTTC.

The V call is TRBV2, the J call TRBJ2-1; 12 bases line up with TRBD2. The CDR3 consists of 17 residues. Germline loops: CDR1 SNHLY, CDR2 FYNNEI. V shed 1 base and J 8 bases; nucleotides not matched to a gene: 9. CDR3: CASSEVPLAGGGDEQFF. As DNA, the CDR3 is TGTGCCAGCAGTGAAGTCCCCCTAGCGGGAGGGGGAGATGAGCAGTTCTTC.

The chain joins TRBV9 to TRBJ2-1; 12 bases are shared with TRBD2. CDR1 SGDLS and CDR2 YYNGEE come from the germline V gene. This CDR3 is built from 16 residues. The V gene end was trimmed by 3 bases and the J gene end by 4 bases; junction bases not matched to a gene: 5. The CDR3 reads CASSALAGGRYNEQFF. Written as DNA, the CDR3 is TGTGCCAGCAGCGCGCTAGCGGGAGGGAGGTACAATGAGCAGTTCTTC.

This CDR3 reads CASSLDRVTNSPLHF. In nucleotides, the CDR3 is TGTGCCAGCTCACTAGACCGGGTTACTAATTCACCCCTCCACTTT. The chain is built from TRBV18 and TRBJ1-6; D uncertain. The CDR3 spans 15 residues. CDR1 is KGHSH, CDR2 LQKENI, per germline. V dropped 4 bases and J dropped 6 bases, with 13 bases sitting between them.

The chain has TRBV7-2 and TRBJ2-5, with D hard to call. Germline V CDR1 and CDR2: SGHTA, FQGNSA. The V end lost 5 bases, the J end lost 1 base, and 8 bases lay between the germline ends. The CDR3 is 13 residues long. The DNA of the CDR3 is TGTGCCAGCAGCGTGAGGTTCCAAGAGACCCAGTACTTC. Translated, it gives CASSVRFQETQYF.

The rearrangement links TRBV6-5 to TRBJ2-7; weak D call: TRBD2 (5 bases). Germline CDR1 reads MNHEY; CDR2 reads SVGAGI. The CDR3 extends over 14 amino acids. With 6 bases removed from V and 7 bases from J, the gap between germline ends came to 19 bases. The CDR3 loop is CASRLRGQAGEQYF. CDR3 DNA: TGTGCCAGCAGGTTGAGAGGGCAGGCTGGTGAGCAGTACTTC.

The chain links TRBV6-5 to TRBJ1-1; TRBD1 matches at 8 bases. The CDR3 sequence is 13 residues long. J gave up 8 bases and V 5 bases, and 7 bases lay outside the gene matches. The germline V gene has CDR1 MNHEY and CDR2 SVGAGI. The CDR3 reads CASSLGTGLEAFF. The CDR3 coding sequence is TGTGCCAGCAGTCTAGGGACAGGTTTAGAAGCTTTCTTT.

The CDR3 loop is CASSSRRDRASFEQFF. The CDR3 nucleotides are TGTGCCAGCAGCTCCAGGCGGGACAGGGCGTCCTTTGAGCAGTTCTTC. The chain has TRBV11-2 and TRBJ2-1; 9 nucleotides line up with TRBD1. Germline V lookup: CDR1 SGHAT, CDR2 FQNNGV. CDR3 length: 16 amino acids. Trimming took 4 bases from V and 9 from J; bases not matched to a gene: 13.

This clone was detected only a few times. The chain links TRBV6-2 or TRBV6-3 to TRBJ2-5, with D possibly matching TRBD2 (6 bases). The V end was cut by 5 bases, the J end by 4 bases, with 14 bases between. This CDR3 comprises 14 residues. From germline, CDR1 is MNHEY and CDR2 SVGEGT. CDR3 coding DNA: TGTGCCAGCAGTAAAAGGTTCGGGGGAGAGACCCAGTACTTC. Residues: CASSKRFGGETQYF.